In this sample, the clone carrying this TCR beta chain turned up a few times. Its cognate antigen is unknown. This sample was taken from a study of T-cell memory formation after mild COVID-19. Across the whole study: TCR clusters were mostly donor specific. Overall study findings and caveats: Contracting CD4+ clones were located mainly in CM and EM, and CD8+ clones in EMRA.

TCRdb re-called the 5' RACE reads with MiXCR, one entry per CDR3 protein. The sample records approximately 260,000 distinct CDR3 sequences, 15% to 20% being singletons. Sequencing was carried out using PBMCs or a T cell subset sorted from them (not recorded which). The sequence was obtained from a man aged 18-30 years who had mild COVID-19 (a few samples of this study predate the infection). Cell type and time point are not known.

CDR3 sequence reads: CSARLYSNQPQHF. The DNA of the CDR3 is TGCAGTGCTCGGCTATATAGCAATCAGCCCCAGCATTTT. V gene TRBV20-1 combines with J gene TRBJ1-5; D not resolved. The V end lost 5 bases, the J end lost 0 bases, and 8 bases lay between the germline ends. This CDR3 is built from 13 residues. Germline values: CDR1 DFQATT, CDR2 SNEGSKA (reference sequence).